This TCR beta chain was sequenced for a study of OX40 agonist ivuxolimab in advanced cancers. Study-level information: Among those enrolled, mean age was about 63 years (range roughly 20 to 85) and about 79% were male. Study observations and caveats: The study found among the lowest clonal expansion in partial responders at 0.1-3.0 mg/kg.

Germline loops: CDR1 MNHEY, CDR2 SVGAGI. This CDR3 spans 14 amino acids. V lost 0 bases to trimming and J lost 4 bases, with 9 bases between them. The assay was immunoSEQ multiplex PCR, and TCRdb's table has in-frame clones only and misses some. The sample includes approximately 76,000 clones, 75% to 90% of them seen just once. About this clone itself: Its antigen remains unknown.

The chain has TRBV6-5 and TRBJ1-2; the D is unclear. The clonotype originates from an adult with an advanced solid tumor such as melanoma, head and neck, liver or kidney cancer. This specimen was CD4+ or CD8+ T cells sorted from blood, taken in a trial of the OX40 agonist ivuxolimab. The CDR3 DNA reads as TGTGCCAGCAGTTACTCCGCAGATAGCTATGGCTACACCTTC. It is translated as CASSYSADSYGYTF.